Listed here is a single T cell receptor (beta chain). Its recognized antigen is unknown. No quality values exist for individual bases; no much larger clone is one base distant. The data belong to a study of Tregs in tolerant kidney transplant recipients (dated by TCRdb to about 2019). With regard to the full study: The study used TCRbeta sequencing to identify donor-specific regulatory T cells before combined kidney and bone marrow transplantation, then tracked those cells after transplant. In a few healthy controls, several methods of expanding Tregs specific for an allogeneic donor were compared by TCRbeta repertoire sequencing.

The paper as a whole reports these results and caveats: The study was limited by small patient numbers, and the findings need validation in larger populations and under other immunosuppression protocols. Expanding Tregs with activated donor B cells appeared to identify the most biologically relevant and donor-specific TCRbeta repertoire. Biological reproducibility was not examined directly, but technical replication error appeared to be minimal.

For TCRbeta CDR3 sequencing, genomic DNA was extracted from sorted cells using the QIAGEN DNeasy Blood and Tissue Kit. High-throughput TCRbeta CDR3 sequencing, including PCR amplification with bias correction and internal controls, was performed commercially through immunoSEQ. On the study's bioinformatics: Unique productive TCRbeta sequences were defined by CDR3 nucleotide sequence when primers matched and otherwise by CDR3 amino acid sequence together with Vbeta and Jbeta genes. To correct for sorting error, sequences found in more than one sorted population at a frequency ratio of 2:1 or less were discarded, and the remaining shared sequences were assigned to the population with the higher frequency. Donor-reactive sequences were defined as at least 5-fold expanded in CFSE-low cells versus unstimulated cells, with frequency of at least 0.01% in CFSE-low cells. Jensen-Shannon divergence calculated on the top 100 TCRbeta sequences ranked by frequency was used to measure repertoire divergence. For samples with multiple sequencing runs, sorting error was corrected separately for each run before the runs were pooled. TCRdb carries this immuneACCESS record with in-frame sequences only. Its versions omit some clonotypes, under half of them owing to an unresolved V gene in the studies checked, with the rest unexplained. V, J and clone size are those of that table, while D and trimming were read from the DNA. The sample includes roughly 49,000 clones, with about 90% observed a single time. The ten largest clones represent 0.55% to 0.85% of the sample.

Thawed PBMCs were FACS-sorted into unstimulated Tregs (CD4+CD25+CD127-), CD4+ non-Tregs (CD4+CD25-), CD4 cells and CD8 cells. Prior to Treg sorting, thawed PBMCs were rested overnight with roughly 200 IU/ml IL-2 at 37 degrees C. Blood from healthy controls was obtained either from healthy volunteers or as purchased buffy coats. Healthy control blood was processed to PBMCs by Ficoll density gradient and cryopreserved, and patient PBMCs were collected before and after transplant. Ends trimmed: V by 9 bases, J by 0 bases; bases unmatched to a gene: 12. The germline V gene (reference sequence) gives CDR1 as LNHDA and CDR2 as SQIVND. From cysteine to phenylalanine, the CDR3 is 18 amino acids long. CDR3 DNA is the only sequence kept; it has 54 bases, read in frame from the first base.

This receptor was identified in a human donor in good health. The specimen was Tregs from blood. The receptor chain draws on TRBV19 and TRBJ2-6; TRBD1 agrees with 9 junctional bases. The CDR3 reads as follows: CASEVRDRAYSGANVLTF. The DNA sequence reads TGTGCCAGCGAGGTCCGGGACAGGGCTTACTCTGGGGCCAACGTCCTGACTTTC.